This is a list of T cell receptor beta chains from one sample in a study of blood T cell repertoires in COVID-19. Sequenced by immunoSEQ multiplex PCR; TCRdb stores in-frame clones only, minus some. The data contain fewer than 45,000 clones, about 85% of them singletons. The sample comprised peripheral blood. The source of these receptors is a woman aged 80 or over with acute or convalescent COVID-19. CDR3s include the opening cysteine and the closing phenylalanine or tryptophan. The D gene is left open where the match is weak. Clone sizes are given selectively: once, few, many, or a class where the clone is expanded.

D | size | J | V | DNA | CDR3
TRBD1 | few | TRBJ1-5 | TRBV2 | TGTGCCAGCAGTGGACAGGGGATAAGTCAGCCCCAGCATTTT | CASSGQGISQPQHF
TRBD1 | - | TRBJ2-7 | TRBV7-2 | TGTGCCAGCAGCTTAGGGTCCGGAGGGACAGGCTACGAGCAGTACTTC | CASSLGSGGTGYEQYF
TRBD2 | - | TRBJ2-3 | TRBV19 | TGTGCCAGTAGTATAGGAAGGAGGGGGACTAGCGGGAGAGAGGCAGATACGCAGTATTTT | CASSIGRRGTSGREADTQYF
- | - | TRBJ2-5 | TRBV5-1 | TGCGCCAGCAGCCTAGGGGCATCCGGAACAGCGAGAGCTCAAGAGACCCAGTACTTC | CASSLGASGTARAQETQYF
TRBD2 | - | TRBJ2-3 | TRBV23-1 | TGCGCCAGCAGTCAACAGGCCCCGGGAGGGCCCACAGATACGCAGTATTTT | CASSQQAPGGPTDTQYF
- | - | TRBJ2-7 | TRBV5-4 | TGTGCCAGCAGCTTGCACACTAGTTCCTACGAGCAGTACTTC | CASSLHTSSYEQYF
- | - | TRBJ1-1 | TRBV19 | TGTGCCAGTAGTATATTGGGGGGATCGGCTGAAGCTTTCTTT | CASSILGGSAEAFF
- | few | TRBJ1-1 | TRBV19 | TGTGCCAGTATGGGGGGGGACTTGAACACTGAAGCTTTCTTT | CASMGGDLNTEAFF
TRBD1 | - | TRBJ1-2 | TRBV7-6 | TGTGCCAGCAGCCCTGGACAGGCTAGTGGCTACACCTTC | CASSPGQASGYTF
TRBD2 | - | TRBJ2-1 | TRBV4-1 | TGCGCCAGCAGCCAAGGACTAGCGGGCGGTACCTTGGATGAGCAGTTCTTC | CASSQGLAGGTLDEQFF
TRBD2 | - | TRBJ2-3 | TRBV29-1 | TGCAGCGTTGAGGCGACTAGCGGACCCCCGTATTTT | CSVEATSGPPYF
- | - | TRBJ2-3 | TRBV21-1 | TGTGCCAGCGGTCTAGCGGGAGGGGGGGGAACGCAGTATTTT | CASGLAGGGGTQYF
- | - | TRBJ1-2 | TRBV5-4 | TGTGCCAGCAGCGTACAGGGAACCTATGGCTACACCTTC | CASSVQGTYGYTF
- | - | TRBJ1-1 | TRBV4-2 | TGTGCCAGCAGCCAAGACCCAGCGCCACGGGCTTTCTTT | CASSQDPAPRAFF
TRBD1 | - | TRBJ1-1 | TRBV5-1 | TGCGCCAGCAGCCCGAGGACAGGGGGCAGCTCTGAAGCTTTCTTT | CASSPRTGGSSEAFF
- | - | TRBJ2-1 | TRBV19 | TGTGCCAGTAGTATCCCGCTGAGTACCAATGAGCAGTTCTTC | CASSIPLSTNEQFF
TRBD1 | - | TRBJ1-2 | TRBV5-1 | TGCGCCAGCAGCCCGGAGGGGGCTGGTGGCTACACCTTC | CASSPEGAGGYTF
- | once | TRBJ1-1 | TRBV2 | TGTGCCAGCGATCGTGGGAGCAAGAACACTGAAGCTTTCTTT | CASDRGSKNTEAFF
TRBD1 | - | TRBJ1-1 | TRBV19 | TGTGCCAGTAGCTCAGGACAGGGGGGAATCATGAACACTGAAGCTTTCTTT | CASSSGQGGIMNTEAFF
TRBD2 | - | TRBJ2-3 | TRBV27 | TGTGCCACCTCTCTAGCGGGAGGGCCGCCCGGCACAGATACGCAGTATTTT | CATSLAGGPPGTDTQYF
TRBD2 | once | TRBJ2-5 | TRBV5-1 | TGCGCCAGCAGCTTGACCCTAGCGGCTTGGGAGACCCAGTACTTC | CASSLTLAAWETQYF
TRBD1 | - | TRBJ1-2 | TRBV4-1 | TGCGCCAGCAGCCAAGAAGACAGGGTCGGTGGCTACACCTTC | CASSQEDRVGGYTF
TRBD1 | - | TRBJ1-5 | TRBV27 | TGTGCCAGCAGTCCCGGGACAGGGTACCAGCCCCAGCATTTT | CASSPGTGYQPQHF
- | - | TRBJ1-1 | TRBV3-1/TRBV3-2 | TGTGCCAGCAGCCCACCTATGAACACTGAAGCTTTCTTT | CASSPPMNTEAFF
- | - | TRBJ1-2 | TRBV2 | TGTGCCAGCAGGGATGCCGGGTCCGGAGCGGAAGGCTACACCTTC | CASRDAGSGAEGYTF
- | - | TRBJ1-2 | TRBV3-1/TRBV3-2 | TGTGCCAGCAGCCAAGGAGCGGGCCCCGGGGGGGGGCGCGGCTACACCTTC | CASSQGAGPGGGRGYTF
- | - | TRBJ1-2 | TRBV5-1 | TGCGCCAGCAGCTTGAATGGTGCAGGGGCGAACTATGGCTACACCTTC | CASSLNGAGANYGYTF
- | - | TRBJ1-2 | TRBV30 | TGTGCCTGGCAGGACAATTACTATGGCTACACCTTC | CAWQDNYYGYTF
- | - | TRBJ2-3 | TRBV2 | TGTGCCAGCAGAGCAGGGGGGTTGAGCACAGATACGCAGTATTTT | CASRAGGLSTDTQYF
- | once | TRBJ1-3 | TRBV4-1 | TGCGCCAGCAGCCTGAGGGACTCTGGAAACACCATATATTTT | CASSLRDSGNTIYF
- | - | TRBJ2-1 | TRBV30 | TGTGCCTGGAGTAGGGGGAACGCCTACAATGAGCAGTTCTTC | CAWSRGNAYNEQFF
TRBD1 | - | TRBJ1-5 | TRBV12-5 | TGTGCTAGTGGGCCCGGAGACAGGGGAAGAAATCAGCCCCAGCATTTT | CASGPGDRGRNQPQHF
TRBD1 | - | TRBJ2-5 | TRBV28 | TGTGCCAGCAGTTGGGACAGGACAGAGACCCAGTACTTC | CASSWDRTETQYF
- | - | TRBJ2-7 | TRBV3-1/TRBV3-2 | TGTGCCAGCAGCCAAGACGGGGGACACGAGCAGTACTTC | CASSQDGGHEQYF
TRBD1 | - | TRBJ2-5 | TRBV11-2 | TGTGCCAGCAGCTTCTCAGGGGGCCCCGAGGAGACCCAGTACTTC | CASSFSGGPEETQYF
TRBD1 | few | TRBJ1-2 | TRBV6-5 | TGTGCCAGCAGTTTGGACAGGGGAGGTGGCTACACCTTC | CASSLDRGGGYTF
- | - | TRBJ2-1 | TRBV2 | TGTGCCAGCAACCGGGACAGATTGGGGGGTGAGCAGTTCTTC | CASNRDRLGGEQFF
- | once | TRBJ1-2 | TRBV3-1/TRBV3-2 | TGTGCCAGCAGCCCGCGGACAGAGTACTATGGCTACACCTTC | CASSPRTEYYGYTF
TRBD1 | - | TRBJ2-1 | TRBV29-1 | TGCAGCGTCCCTCGACAGGGGGGCAATGAGCAGTTCTTC | CSVPRQGGNEQFF
- | - | TRBJ2-2 | TRBV27 | TGTGCTAGCAGGAAGGGGGTCGGGATTGGCACCGGGGAGCTGTTTTTT | CASRKGVGIGTGELFF